The clone carrying this TCR beta chain was found a few times. The antigen is not known. V lost 2 bases, J lost 0 bases, and 11 bases lay in between. This CDR3 is built from 15 residues. After constant-region reverse-primer amplification, full-length variable regions underwent semi-nested PCR with Nested Universal Primer A. TCRdb reprocessed the 5' RACE reads via MiXCR and lists one record per CDR3 protein. The table includes about 55,000 distinct CDR3 sequences, around 21% detected once. Study-level results: Tumor memory CD4+ T cell TCR gene usage clustered with blood and lymph node memory CD4+ cells and lymph node naive CD4+ cells. Tumor Treg TCRs overlapped most with tumor naive CD4+ cells.

Cells sorted as Tregs were CD4+, CD25+ and CD127-/low. Material for sequencing was tumor-infiltrating Tregs sorted from the breast tumor. The sequence was obtained from a female donor with breast cancer. This chain links TRBV12-3 or TRBV12-4 with TRBJ2-7; maybe TRBD1 (6 bases). The CDR3 sequence is CASSLRGSGSYEQYF. The DNA of the CDR3 is TGTGCCAGCAGTTTAAGGGGGAGCGGCTCCTACGAGCAGTACTTC.